This TCR beta chain was sequenced for a study of blood T cell repertoires in COVID-19. Trimming pared 6 bases from V and 3 bases from J, leaving 15 bases between. There are 15 residues in the CDR3. Germline V lookup: CDR1 MNHEY, CDR2 SVGAGI. Original processing notes: Amplifying reference gene primers gave estimates of nucleated cell counts. Produced via immunoSEQ multiplex PCR; TCRdb's table is partial and in-frame only. V, J and clone size were drawn from that table, and D and trimming were deduced from the DNA. The table shows under 200,000 clones, with around 86% occurring only once. The chain has TRBV6-5 and TRBJ2-1; unclear D gene. The sequence was collected from an elderly woman in a cohort sampled during active or convalescent COVID-19. The sequencing sample was made of peripheral blood. CDR3 protein: CASSRRLTGYNEQFF. The CDR3 DNA reads as TGTGCCAGCAGCCGAAGACTGACTGGCTACAATGAGCAGTTCTTC.